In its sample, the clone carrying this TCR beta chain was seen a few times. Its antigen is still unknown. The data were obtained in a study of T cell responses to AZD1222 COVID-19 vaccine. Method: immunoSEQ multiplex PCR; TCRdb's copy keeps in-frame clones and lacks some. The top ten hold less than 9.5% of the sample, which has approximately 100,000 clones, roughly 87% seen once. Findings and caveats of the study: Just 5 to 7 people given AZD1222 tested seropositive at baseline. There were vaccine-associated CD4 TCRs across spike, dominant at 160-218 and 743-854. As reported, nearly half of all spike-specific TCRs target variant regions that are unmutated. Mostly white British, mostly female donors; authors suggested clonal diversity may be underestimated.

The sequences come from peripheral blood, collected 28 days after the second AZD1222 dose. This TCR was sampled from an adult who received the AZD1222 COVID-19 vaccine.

In DNA, the CDR3 is TGTGCCAGCAGCTTAGCAGCTGCGGTCCGGAACACTGAAGCTTTCTTT. This encodes CASSLAAAVRNTEAFF. The V call is TRBV11-2, the J call TRBJ1-1; no firm D call. The CDR3 consists of 16 residues. V lost 1 base and J lost 1, with 13 bases in between. In germline, CDR1 is SGHAT, CDR2 FQNNGV.